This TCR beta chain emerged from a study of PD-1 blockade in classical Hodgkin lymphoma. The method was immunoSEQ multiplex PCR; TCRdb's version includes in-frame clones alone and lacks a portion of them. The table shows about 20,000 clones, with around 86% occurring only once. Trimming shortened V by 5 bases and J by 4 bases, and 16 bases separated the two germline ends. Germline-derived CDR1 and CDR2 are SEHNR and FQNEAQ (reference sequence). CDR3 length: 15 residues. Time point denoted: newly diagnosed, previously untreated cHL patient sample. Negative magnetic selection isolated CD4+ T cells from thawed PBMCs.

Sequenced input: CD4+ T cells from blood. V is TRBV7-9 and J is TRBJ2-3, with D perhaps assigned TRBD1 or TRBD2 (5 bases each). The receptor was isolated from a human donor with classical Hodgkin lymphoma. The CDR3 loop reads CASSPSGQPPDTQYF. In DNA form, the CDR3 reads TGTGCCAGCAGCCCATCGGGGCAGCCCCCAGATACGCAGTATTTT.